This T cell receptor (beta chain) came from a study of blood T cell repertoires in COVID-19. For the study at large: Material from acute and convalescent COVID-19 was sourced from the United States, Italy and Spain.

The length of the CDR3 is 13 residues. Germline V gene data show CDR1 as KGHDR and CDR2 as SFDVKD. Trimming left V 3 bases short and J 6 bases short, with 10 bases between. In the authors' workflow: Estimates of nucleated cell counts were drawn from the amplification of reference gene primers. The method was immunoSEQ multiplex PCR; TCRdb's version includes in-frame clones alone and lacks a portion of them. The DNA gave D and trimming, while V, J and clone size come from that table. The table has under 100,000 clones, approximately 90% seen once. The TCR sequence derives from a man between 45 and 60 years old with acute or convalescent COVID-19. The genes are TRBV24-1 and TRBJ1-1, with D perhaps TRBD1 (6 bases). The sequenced material came from peripheral blood. CDR3 DNA sequence: TGTGCCACCAGTGATCCAGGGGTATCTGAAGCTTTCTTT. Its protein product is CATSDPGVSEAFF.